A single sample is the source of the 18 T cell receptor beta chains below, sequenced in a study of cytomegalovirus exposure and HLA in healthy donors. This PCR relied on a set of 60 Vbeta primers and 13 Jbeta primers. TCRdb's table, derived via immunoSEQ multiplex PCR, lists solely in-frame clones and lacks some. The table includes around 44,000 clones, roughly nine tenths detected once. The sample consisted of PBMCs. Receptors originate from a woman in her 40s in good health and CMV-seropositive.

The rearrangement joins TRBV19 to TRBJ2-7; a possible D gene is TRBD2 (5 bases). Per germline, CDR1 LNHDA and CDR2 SQIVND (reference sequence). The V and J ends lost 2 bases and 1 base respectively, with 12 bases between them. CDR3 size: 15 residues. This chain's CDR3 is CASSIRGRESYEQYF. The DNA for the CDR3 is TGTGCCAGTAGTATACGGGGTAGGGAGTCCTACGAGCAGTACTTC.

This chain uses TRBV16 with TRBJ2-2, with D tentatively TRBD2 (6 bases). The CDR3 extends over 15 amino acids. The V end lost 2 bases, the J end lost 4 bases, and 11 bases lay between the germline ends. Germline loops: CDR1 KGHSY, CDR2 FQNENV. Here the CDR3 reads CASSQAGLATGELFF. Written as DNA, the CDR3 is TGTGCCAGCAGCCAAGCGGGACTCGCCACCGGGGAGCTGTTTTTT.

V gene TRBV5-1 combines with J gene TRBJ2-2; D remains unclear. The CDR3 totals 14 residues. V was clipped by 4 bases and J by 0 bases, with 7 bases between them. Germline lookup yields CDR1 SGHRS and CDR2 YFSETQ. As DNA, the CDR3 is TGCGCCAGCAGCATAGATCCGAACACCGGGGAGCTGTTTTTT. Translated: CASSIDPNTGELFF.

This clone was seen only once. This chain connects TRBV2 to TRBJ1-5, with 10 bases matching TRBD1. Germline V gene lookup returns CDR1 SNHLY and CDR2 FYNNEI. The trim removed 8 bases at V and 6 bases at J, leaving 10 bases unmatched. The CDR3 covers 15 residues. CDR3 residues: CASDAGQGFSQPQHF. The CDR3 DNA is TGTGCCAGCGACGCGGGACAGGGGTTTAGTCAGCCCCAGCATTTT.

This rearrangement joins TRBV7-6 to TRBJ2-3, with a possible D match to TRBD1 (5 bases). V was clipped by 5 bases and J by 3 bases, with 12 bases between them. CDR3 length: 14 residues. Germline V gene data show CDR1 as SGHVS and CDR2 as FNYEAQ. CDR3 loop: CASSPSPGTDTQYF. As DNA, the CDR3 is TGTGCCAGCAGCCCCTCCCCAGGGACAGATACGCAGTATTTT.

V is TRBV5-1 and J is TRBJ2-2; D is possibly TRBD2 (5 bases). CDR1 is SGHRS and CDR2 is YFSETQ in the germline V gene. The CDR3 spans 13 residues. V was cut by 4 bases and J by 7 bases, with 11 bases left in between. Written as DNA, the CDR3 is TGCGCCAGCAGCATACTAGAGGGCGGGGAGCTGTTTTTT. This codes for CASSILEGGELFF.

The chain couples TRBV7-6 to TRBJ2-3, with a weak D call TRBD1 (6 bases). Germline-derived CDR1 and CDR2 are SGHVS and FNYEAQ. This CDR3 is 15 amino acids long. V was shortened by 5 bases and J by 0 bases, with 12 bases between the two germline ends. In DNA form, the CDR3 reads TGTGCCAGCAGCACCCAGGGGCTTAGCACAGATACGCAGTATTTT. Its translation is CASSTQGLSTDTQYF.

This chain links TRBV13 with TRBJ2-7; TRBD2 might be the D (6 bases). The germline gives CDR1 PRHDT, CDR2 FYEKMQ (reference sequence). The CDR3 runs to 13 residues. Trimming shortened V by 5 bases and J by 3 bases, and 11 bases separated the two germline ends. In nucleotides, the CDR3 is TGTGCCAGCAGCCTGGGACTCAACTACGAGCAGTACTTC. Protein product: CASSLGLNYEQYF.

This chain links TRBV6-1 with TRBJ2-5, with 9 bases identical to TRBD1. After removal of 6 bases from V and 3 bases from J, the junction contained 5 bases not matched to a gene. This CDR3 is built from 14 residues. Germline values: CDR1 MNHNS, CDR2 SASEGT. The CDR3 DNA reads TGTGCCAGCAGCCCCGGGACAGGGAAAGAGACCCAGTACTTC. It encodes CASSPGTGKETQYF.

The chain combines TRBV7-8 with TRBJ2-5; TRBD2 might be the D (5 bases). The closer fit of TRBJ2-7 to the DNA end suggests the J call may be wrong. From germline, CDR1 is SGHVS and CDR2 FQNEAQ. The CDR3 has 14 residues. Here the CDR3 DNA reads TGTGCCAGCAGCTTAGTTATAGGACTGTACGAGCAGTACTTC. Its translation is CASSLVIGLYEQYF.

This clone is a singleton in its sample. CDR3 in DNA: TGTGCCAGCAGCTTAGATCGGAAGACAGAGCAGTTCTTC. Translation gives CASSLDRKTEQFF. This rearrangement joins TRBV11-3 to TRBJ2-1; no clear D. The CDR3 loop spans 13 amino acids. The germline gives CDR1 SGHNT, CDR2 YENEEA. The germline V and J ends were trimmed by 0 bases and 10 bases, with 10 bases remaining between them.

The rearrangement links TRBV6-1 to TRBJ2-4; D ambiguous. V was clipped by 6 bases and J by 9 bases, with 15 bases between them. Germline V gives CDR1 MNHNS, CDR2 SASEGT. The CDR3 is 13 residues long. DNA for the CDR3: TGTGCCAGCAGGTTCCAGGAACGGTCCATTCAGTACTTC. It encodes CASRFQERSIQYF.

This chain links TRBV28 with TRBJ1-2; 10 bases are a match to TRBD1. The CDR3 length is 17 residues. J gave up 3 bases and V 5 bases, and 12 bases lay outside the gene matches. Looked up from germline, CDR1 is MDHEN and CDR2 is SYDVKM. CDR3 in amino acids: CASSNRDRGRLHYGYTF. CDR3 DNA: TGTGCCAGCAGTAACCGGGACAGGGGCCGACTGCACTATGGCTACACCTTC.

The chain couples TRBV6-4 to TRBJ2-1; 10 positions agree with TRBD2. V lost 3 bases and J lost 8; bases outside the gene matches: 7. This CDR3 comprises 15 residues. CDR1 MRHNA and CDR2 SNTAGT come from the germline V gene. CDR3 loop: CASSETSGDEDEQFF. CDR3 sequence (DNA): TGTGCCAGCAGTGAAACTAGCGGGGACGAGGATGAGCAGTTCTTC.

The chain combines TRBV11-2 with TRBJ1-1, with 7 nucleotides matching TRBD1. This CDR3 contains 14 residues. Germline CDR1 reads SGHAT; CDR2 reads FQNNGV. Losses at the gene ends were 5 bases for V and 6 bases for J; bases not matched to a gene: 9. CDR3 sequence (DNA): TGTGCCAGCAGCGCGGGACAGTTTAAGCCTGAAGCTTTCTTT. This gives the protein CASSAGQFKPEAFF.

The chain is built from TRBV2 and TRBJ2-1; 14 nucleotides align to TRBD2. The CDR3 loop spans 17 amino acids. The germline CDR1 and CDR2 sequences are SNHLY and FYNNEI. V dropped 4 bases and J dropped 7; count of bases not matched to a gene: 9. CDR3 residues: CASSGTSGGSGSNEQFF. In DNA form, the CDR3 reads TGTGCCAGCAGTGGGACTAGCGGGGGGTCCGGGTCAAATGAGCAGTTCTTC.

The chain has TRBV27 and TRBJ2-7; D is uncertain. This CDR3 has 14 amino acids. Germline V CDR1 and CDR2: MNHEY, SMNVEV (reference sequence). Trimming left V 7 bases short and J 5 bases short, with 18 bases between. Here the CDR3 reads CASIPLVVVHEQYF. The CDR3 region has the DNA TGTGCCAGCATACCCCTAGTCGTAGTCCACGAGCAGTACTTC.

The chain joins TRBV5-4 to TRBJ2-3, with a tentative D call TRBD1 (5 bases). Trimming took 1 base from V and 2 from J, leaving 11 bases between them. Germline CDR1 reads SGHNT; CDR2 reads YYREEE (reference sequence). This CDR3 has 15 residues. For the CDR3, the DNA is TGTGCCAGCAGCTTGAGGGGATCTGACACAGATACGCAGTATTTT. Protein product: CASSLRGSDTDTQYF.